This section outlines one T cell receptor beta chain sequence together with its context. The antigen remains unidentified. The record originates from a study of T cell responses to AZD1222 COVID-19 vaccine. Study-wide results and caveats: Clonal diversity may have been underestimated, and the donors were mostly white British, with more females than males. Researchers took repertoire samples only after the peak T cell response had come. Variant regions that are unmutated are reportedly the target of nearly half of spike-specific TCRs. Baseline seropositivity characterized only a handful of AZD1222 recipients.

Trimming stripped 5 bases from V and 5 bases from J, with 6 bases between. This CDR3 spans 11 amino acids. Germline CDR1 SNHLY, CDR2 FYNNEI. Only in-frame clones appear in the TCRdb table, and some are missing; sequencing was by immunoSEQ multiplex PCR. The sample includes 55,000 to 80,000 clones, roughly 89% of them seen just once. Sequencing was performed on peripheral blood, taken on day 0 of AZD1222 vaccination. This chain uses TRBV2 with TRBJ1-1, with D hard to call. This TCR was recovered from an adult in good health. CDR3 residues: CASSQRTEAFF. DNA for the CDR3: TGTGCCAGCAGTCAGCGGACTGAAGCTTTCTTT.